The 30 T cell receptor beta chains in this list originate from one sample, sequenced in a study of Ad26.COV2.S vaccination and SARS-CoV-2 variants. Treatment in this sample: approximately 18 received Ad26.COV2.S at low or high dose, single or two shots; five or six received placebo; per-sample allocation not given. Day 63 following the first vaccine or placebo injection was when the samples were taken. Profiled with immunoSEQ multiplex PCR; TCRdb holds only in-frame clones, not every one. Of around 450,000 clones in the sample, 90% were seen once. This sample comprised peripheral blood, obtained in a trial of Ad26.COV2.S vaccine versus placebo. The receptor set was obtained from a person between 18 and 65 years old who received the Ad26.COV2.S COVID-19 vaccine or a placebo.

This clone was detected only once. V gene TRBV11-3 combines with J gene TRBJ2-1; the match to TRBD2 covers 10 bases. Germline V gene lookup returns CDR1 SGHNT and CDR2 YENEEA. The CDR3 is 16 amino acids. V dropped 1 base and J dropped 6; count of bases not matched to a gene: 6. In DNA form, the CDR3 reads TGTGCCAGCAGCTTAGGGGCCTCTAGCGGGAGCAATGAGCAGTTCTTC. Its protein product is CASSLGASSGSNEQFF.

This clone was counted once. V gene TRBV30 combines with J gene TRBJ2-7; 7 bases match TRBD2. CDR1 and CDR2 (germline): GTSNPN, SVGIG (reference sequence). CDR3 size: 13 residues. The trim removed 0 bases at V and 9 bases at J, leaving 8 bases unmatched. CDR3 region: CAWSVRLAVGQYF. DNA of the CDR3: TGTGCCTGGAGTGTACGCCTAGCGGTCGGGCAGTACTTC. Filled out from reference TRBV30 and TRBJ2-7, the complete variable domain reads SQTIHQWPATLVQPVGSPLSLECTVEGTSNPNLYWYRQAAGRGLQLLFYSVGIGQISSEVPQNLSASRPQDRQFILSSKKLLLSDSGFYLCAWSVRLAVGQYFGPGTRLTVT.

V is TRBV7-2 and J is TRBJ1-1, with 11 bases matching TRBD1. Trimming took 1 base from V and 11 from J; bases not matched to a gene: 12. Germline-derived CDR1 and CDR2 are SGHTA and FQGNSA. CDR3 length: 16 amino acids. This CDR3 is CASSLDPGTGGQVAFF. CDR3 DNA sequence: TGTGCCAGCAGCTTAGACCCAGGGACAGGGGGTCAGGTCGCTTTCTTT.

The chain links TRBV19 to TRBJ1-5; 11 positions match TRBD1. Trimming took 3 bases from V and 6 from J; bases not matched to a gene: 7. The CDR3 length is 16 residues. Germline CDR1 LNHDA, CDR2 SQIVND (reference sequence). The CDR3 region is CASSIPGTGGFQPQHF. In nucleotides, the CDR3 is TGTGCCAGTAGTATTCCCGGGACAGGGGGTTTTCAGCCCCAGCATTTT. Full variable domain (missing parts from reference TRBV19 and TRBJ1-5): DGGITQSPKYLFRKEGQNVTLSCEQNLNHDAMYWYRQDPGQGLRLIYYSQIVNDFQKGDIAEGYSVSREKKESFPLTVTSAQKNPTAFYLCASSIPGTGGFQPQHFGDGTRLSIL.

The V gene is TRBV7-2, the J gene TRBJ1-2; TRBD1 matches 9 bases. Germline CDR1 reads SGHTA; CDR2 reads FQGNSA. J lost 6 bases, V lost 6 bases, and 14 bases had no gene match. This CDR3 region has 16 residues. This CDR3 is CASSSTGTGSKDGYTF. The CDR3 DNA sequence: TGTGCCAGCAGTTCAACCGGGACAGGGAGTAAGGATGGCTACACCTTC.

This chain connects TRBV24-1 to TRBJ2-1, with 10 bases fitting TRBD1. J lost 6 bases, V lost 3 bases, and 4 bases had no gene match. This CDR3 is built from 15 residues. Germline CDR1 KGHDR, CDR2 SFDVKD. The CDR3 nucleotides are TGTGCCACCAGTGATCTCCGGACAGGGGGCAATGAGCAGTTCTTC. Protein sequence: CATSDLRTGGNEQFF.

J is TRBJ2-3 and V is TRBV6-5; D not certain. Germline assignment: CDR1 MNHEY and CDR2 SVGAGI. CDR3 size: 16 residues. V lost 4 bases and J 4 bases, leaving 18 bases between the germline ends. The CDR3 reads CASSSPGKPSPDTQYF. CDR3 nucleotide sequence: TGTGCCAGCAGTTCTCCAGGAAAACCCTCCCCAGATACGCAGTATTTT.

The gene calls are TRBV11-3 and TRBJ2-7; unclear D gene. CDR3 length: 13 residues. CDR1 and CDR2 (germline): SGHNT, YENEEA. V was trimmed by 5 bases and J by 0 bases, leaving 8 bases between them. DNA for the CDR3: TGTGCCAGCAGCGAGAGGTTCTCCTACGAGCAGTACTTC. It yields the protein CASSERFSYEQYF.

The V gene is TRBV4-3, the J gene TRBJ2-7; no clear D. The germline CDR1 and CDR2 sequences are LGHNA and YSLEER. The CDR3 is made up of 14 amino acids. With 1 base removed from V and 2 bases from J, the gap between germline ends came to 9 bases. The CDR3 region has the DNA TGCGCCAGCAGCCAAGGGAAGGGCGCCTACGAGCAGTACTTC. Translation: CASSQGKGAYEQYF.

V usage is TRBV4-2 and J usage is TRBJ2-7; D tentatively fits TRBD1 or TRBD2 (6 bases each). The CDR3 contains 19 residues. The V end was cut by 1 base, the J end by 0 bases, with 22 bases between. Germline V gene lookup returns CDR1 LGHNA and CDR2 YNFKEQ. Here the CDR3 DNA reads TGTGCCAGCAGCCAAGCGGGGAGGCCGGGGGCGTCGAGCTCCTACGAGCAGTACTTC. Translating gives CASSQAGRPGASSSYEQYF.

The V gene is TRBV3-1 (or the pseudogene TRBV3-2), the J gene TRBJ2-2; D gene unclear. From germline, CDR1 is LGHDT and CDR2 YNNKEL (reference sequence). The CDR3 runs 13 residues. V lost 2 bases and J 7 bases, leaving 8 bases between the germline ends. This chain's CDR3 is CASSQIRDGELFF. DNA of the CDR3: TGTGCCAGCAGCCAAATACGAGACGGGGAGCTGTTTTTT.

The chain recombines TRBV13 with TRBJ2-1; D is unclear. CDR1 PRHDT and CDR2 FYEKMQ come from the germline V gene (reference sequence). The germline V and J ends were trimmed by 0 bases and 7 bases, with 10 bases remaining between them. The CDR3 is 14 residues long. The CDR3, as DNA: TGTGCCAGCAGCTTAGGCTGGGCGGAGAATGAGCAGTTCTTC. Amino acid sequence: CASSLGWAENEQFF.

V usage is TRBV28 and J usage is TRBJ1-2; no clear D gene. V was trimmed by 2 bases and J by 7 bases, leaving 14 bases between them. In germline, CDR1 is MDHEN, CDR2 SYDVKM. The CDR3 is made up of 14 amino acids. CDR3 loop: CASSLENRITGYTF. DNA for the CDR3: TGTGCCAGCAGTTTAGAGAATAGGATCACTGGCTACACCTTC.

The J gene is TRBJ2-3, the V gene TRBV3-1 (or the pseudogene TRBV3-2); TRBD2 matches 7 bases. With V trimmed by 5 bases and J by 2 bases, 1 base remained unmatched. Germline CDR1 reads LGHDT; CDR2 reads YNNKEL (reference sequence). The length of the CDR3 is 13 residues. CDR3 residues: CASSSGTTDTQYF. The CDR3, as DNA: TGTGCCAGCAGCAGCGGGACCACAGATACGCAGTATTTT.

This clone was found a few times. The chain employs TRBV27 and TRBJ1-4, with unresolved D. The CDR3 has 15 amino acids. Germline values: CDR1 MNHEY, CDR2 SMNVEV (reference sequence). V lost 6 bases and J lost 6, with 17 bases in between. CDR3 nucleotides: TGTGCCAGCAGAGCTACGGTTCCGGCGCATGAAAAACTGTTTTTT. It translates to CASRATVPAHEKLFF.

This chain links TRBV6-5 with TRBJ1-4, with 8 nucleotides matching TRBD1. V dropped 6 bases and J dropped 4; count of bases not matched to a gene: 4. Germline V gives CDR1 MNHEY, CDR2 SVGAGI. This CDR3 spans 14 amino acids. CDR3 amino acids: CASRGQGRNEKLFF. As DNA, the CDR3 is TGTGCCAGCAGAGGACAGGGTCGTAATGAAAAACTGTTTTTT.

There are a few counts of this clone. The junction and the germline gene differ at one end; a read error may be behind it. The chain couples TRBV9 to TRBJ2-7; the match to TRBD2 covers 8 bases. This CDR3 region has 14 residues. Germline V CDR1 and CDR2: SGDLS, YYNGEE. CDR3 nucleotides: TGTGCCAGCAGCGTAGGCCCCCTTGCTGCGGGAGGTTCCTTC. Encoded protein: CASSVGPLAAGGSF.

This clone was found a few times. V usage is TRBV7-8 and J usage is TRBJ2-7, with D maybe TRBD2 (5 bases). The length of the CDR3 is 17 residues. Germline CDR1 reads SGHVS; CDR2 reads FQNEAQ. Trimming left V 3 bases short and J 1 base short, with 19 bases between. CDR3 region: CASSLDAVGSLSYEQYF. CDR3 DNA: TGTGCCAGCAGCTTGGACGCGGTTGGGAGCCTATCCTACGAGCAGTACTTC.

This rearrangement joins TRBV7-2 to TRBJ2-3, with 9 nucleotides matching TRBD2. V was clipped by 2 bases and J by 5 bases; unmatched bases: 5. This CDR3 is 15 amino acids long. From germline, CDR1 is SGHTA and CDR2 FQGNSA. The CDR3 bases are TGTGCCAGCAGCTTACGCGGGAGGGCCGTAGATACGCAGTATTTT. Residues: CASSLRGRAVDTQYF.

This rearrangement joins TRBV2 to TRBJ2-7, with TRBD2 matching 12 bases. After removal of 9 bases from V and 0 bases from J, the junction contained 3 bases not matched to a gene. The CDR3 covers 14 residues. Germline CDR1 SNHLY, CDR2 FYNNEI. CDR3 amino acids: CARGTSGFSYEQYF. CDR3 bases: TGTGCCAGGGGGACTAGCGGGTTCTCCTACGAGCAGTACTTC. The whole variable domain, filled in from reference TRBV2 and TRBJ2-7, reads EPEVTQTPSHQVTQMGQEVILRCVPISNHLYFYWYRQILGQKVEFLVSFYNNEISEKSEIFDDQFSVERPDGSNFTLKIRSTKLEDSAMYFCARGTSGFSYEQYFGPGTRLTVT.

The J gene is TRBJ2-7, the V gene TRBV27; possible D gene TRBD1, 6 bases. The CDR3 loop spans 14 amino acids. The V end was cut by 3 bases, the J end by 4 bases, with 13 bases between. Germline assignment: CDR1 MNHEY and CDR2 SMNVEV (reference sequence). CDR3 nucleotide sequence: TGTGCCAGCAGTTTCCTCCCAGGGGAGTACGAGCAGTACTTC. It yields the protein CASSFLPGEYEQYF.

The chain is built from TRBV5-4 and TRBJ2-1, with 10 bases lining up with TRBD1. CDR1 SGHNT and CDR2 YYREEE come from the germline V gene (reference sequence). CDR3 length equals 13 residues. The junction had 4 bases not matched to a gene; V was cut back by 6 bases and J by 7 bases. The CDR3 DNA follows: TGTGCCAGCACCAGGACAGGGGGGAATGAGCAGTTCTTC. As protein: CASTRTGGNEQFF.

This chain links TRBV6-5 with TRBJ1-1, with D maybe TRBD1 (6 bases). Germline V CDR1 and CDR2: MNHEY, SVGAGI. Deletions cut 0 bases from V and 5 bases from J, with 7 bases between. This CDR3 has 13 amino acids. CDR3 sequence: CASSYSGQTEAFF. The CDR3 coding sequence is TGTGCCAGCAGTTACTCCGGACAGACTGAAGCTTTCTTT.

In DNA form, the CDR3 reads TGTGCCAGCAAGGGCCTCGGCTCCTACGAGCAGTACTTC. It codes for CASKGLGSYEQYF. The V gene is TRBV6-5, the J gene TRBJ2-7; D is ambiguous. V was pared by 7 bases and J by 0 bases, with 10 bases between. CDR1 and CDR2 from the germline V gene are MNHEY and SVGAGI. The CDR3 consists of 13 residues.

The J gene is TRBJ1-1, the V gene TRBV2; D is unclear. The CDR3 consists of 13 residues. Trimming removed 2 bases from V and 8 bases from J, with 12 bases in between. Per the germline V gene, CDR1 is SNHLY and CDR2 is FYNNEI. The CDR3: CASSEIIGEEAFF. In DNA, the CDR3 is TGTGCCAGCAGTGAAATAATAGGAGAGGAAGCTTTCTTT.

This clone was detected only once. The chain uses TRBV18 and TRBJ2-4, with D tentatively TRBD1 or TRBD2 (6 bases each). The CDR3 extends over 17 amino acids. Germline CDR1 is KGHSH and CDR2 is LQKENI. Trimming stripped 1 base from V and 2 bases from J, with 15 bases between. CDR3 sequence (DNA): TGTGCCAGCTCACCACAGGGGGACTTAGGAACCAAAAACATTCAGTACTTC. Residues: CASSPQGDLGTKNIQYF. The whole variable domain, filled in from reference TRBV18 and TRBJ2-4, reads NAGVMQNPRHLVRRRGQEARLRCSPMKGHSHVYWYRQLPEEGLKFMVYLQKENIIDESGMPKERFSAEFPKEGPSILRIQQVVRGDSAAYFCASSPQGDLGTKNIQYFGAGTRLSVL.

The chain carries TRBV13 and TRBJ2-2, with 11 nucleotides matching TRBD1. The CDR3 is 18 amino acids. V lost 4 bases, J lost 3 bases, and 10 bases stayed unmatched. The germline V gene has CDR1 PRHDT and CDR2 FYEKMQ (reference sequence). CDR3 sequence reads: CASSSPPGQGADTGELFF. CDR3 DNA sequence: TGTGCCAGCAGCTCACCACCTGGACAGGGGGCCGACACCGGGGAGCTGTTTTTT.

The rearrangement links TRBV6-2 or TRBV6-3 to TRBJ1-1, with 12 nucleotides matching TRBD1. This CDR3 spans 16 amino acids. J was trimmed by 2 bases and V by 6 bases; bases with no gene match: 7. Germline-derived CDR1 and CDR2 are MNHEY and SVGEGT. The CDR3 bases are TGTGCCAGCAGCCGAGGGACAGGGGGCTCAAACACTGAAGCTTTCTTT. Translating it yields CASSRGTGGSNTEAFF.

V is TRBV9 and J is TRBJ2-5; 10 bases agree with TRBD2. J lost 4 bases, V lost 3 bases, and 3 bases had no gene match. This CDR3 is 14 amino acids long. CDR1 SGDLS and CDR2 YYNGEE come from the germline V gene. The CDR3 protein is CASSASGSGETQYF. The CDR3 DNA sequence: TGTGCCAGCAGCGCTAGCGGGAGTGGAGAGACCCAGTACTTC.

The chain is built from TRBV11-3 and TRBJ2-1, with D tentatively TRBD2 (6 bases). Germline CDR1 reads SGHNT; CDR2 reads YENEEA. V lost 2 bases, J lost 6 bases, and 11 bases lay in between. CDR3 length equals 14 residues. Here the CDR3 reads CASSLRRGSNEQFF. The CDR3 DNA reads as TGTGCCAGCAGCTTAAGGCGGGGTTCCAATGAGCAGTTCTTC.